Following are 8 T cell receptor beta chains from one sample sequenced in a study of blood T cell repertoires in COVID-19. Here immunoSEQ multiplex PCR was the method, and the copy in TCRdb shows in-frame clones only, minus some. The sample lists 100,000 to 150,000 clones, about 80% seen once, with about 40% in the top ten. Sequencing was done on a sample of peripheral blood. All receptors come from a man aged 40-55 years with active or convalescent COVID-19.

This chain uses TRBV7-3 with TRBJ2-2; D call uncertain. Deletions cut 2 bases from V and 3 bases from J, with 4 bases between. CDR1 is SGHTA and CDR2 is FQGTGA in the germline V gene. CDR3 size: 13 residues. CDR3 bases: TGTGCCAGCAGCTTAGAGGACACCGGGGAGCTGTTTTTT. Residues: CASSLEDTGELFF.

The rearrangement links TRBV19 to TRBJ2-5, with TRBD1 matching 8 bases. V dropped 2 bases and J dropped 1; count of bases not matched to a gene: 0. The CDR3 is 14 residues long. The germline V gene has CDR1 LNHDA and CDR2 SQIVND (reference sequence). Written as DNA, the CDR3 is TGTGCCAGTAGTATACAGGGGGCCCAAGAGACCCAGTACTTC. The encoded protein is CASSIQGAQETQYF.

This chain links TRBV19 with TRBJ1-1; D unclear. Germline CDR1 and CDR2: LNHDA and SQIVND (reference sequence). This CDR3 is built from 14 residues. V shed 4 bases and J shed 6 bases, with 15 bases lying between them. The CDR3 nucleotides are TGTGCCAGTAGTACCCCGATGAGGAGCGCTGAAGCTTTCTTT. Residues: CASSTPMRSAEAFF.

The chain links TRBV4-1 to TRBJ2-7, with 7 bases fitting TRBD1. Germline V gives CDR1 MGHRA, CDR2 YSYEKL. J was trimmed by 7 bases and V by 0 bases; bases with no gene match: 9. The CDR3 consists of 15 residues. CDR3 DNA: TGCGCCAGCAGCCAAGATAGAGGACAGGTGCGAGAGCAGTACTTC. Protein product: CASSQDRGQVREQYF.

The CDR3 DNA follows: TGTGCCAGCACCCTATTGACAGGGAGTAAGGATACGCAGTATTTT. Its translation: CASTLLTGSKDTQYF. V and J are TRBV6-5 and TRBJ2-3, with 7 bases fitting TRBD1. Per the germline V gene, CDR1 is MNHEY and CDR2 is SVGAGI. This CDR3 has 15 residues. V was pared by 7 bases and J by 6 bases, with 13 bases of the junction left unmatched.

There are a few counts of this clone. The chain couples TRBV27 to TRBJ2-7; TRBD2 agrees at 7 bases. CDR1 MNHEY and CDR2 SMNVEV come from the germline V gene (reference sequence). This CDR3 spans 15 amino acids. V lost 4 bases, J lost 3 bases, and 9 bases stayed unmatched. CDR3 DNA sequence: TGTGCCAGCAGTTCGACCCGGGGGGAGAACTACGAGCAGTACTTC. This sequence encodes CASSSTRGENYEQYF.

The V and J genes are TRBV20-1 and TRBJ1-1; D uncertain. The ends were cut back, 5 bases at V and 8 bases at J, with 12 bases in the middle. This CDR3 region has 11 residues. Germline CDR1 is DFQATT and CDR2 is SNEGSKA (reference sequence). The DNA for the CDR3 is TGCAGTGCTGGCGGAGGACGGGAAGCTTTCTTT. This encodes CSAGGGREAFF.

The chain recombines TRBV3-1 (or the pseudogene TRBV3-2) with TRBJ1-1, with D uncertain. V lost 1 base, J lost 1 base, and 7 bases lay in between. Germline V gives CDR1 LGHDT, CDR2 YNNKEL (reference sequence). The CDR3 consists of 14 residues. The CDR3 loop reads CASSQVAGNTEAFF. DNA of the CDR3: TGTGCCAGCAGCCAAGTTGCGGGGAACACTGAAGCTTTCTTT.